Below are 27 T cell receptor beta chains sequenced from a single sample in a study of shared clonotypes between healthy human individuals. TCRdb keeps only in-frame clones here, not all; method: immunoSEQ multiplex PCR. This sample has about 1.1 million clones; roughly 80% occur once, and the top ten carry 0.89%. The sample comprised memory CD4+ T cells from PBMCs. Subset denoted: CD45RA-negative fraction. The source of these receptors is a young man in good health. Some clones in this sample may be carry-over from other donors' samples.

This clone showed up just a few times. The V call is TRBV5-1, the J call TRBJ2-5; 10 nucleotides line up with TRBD2. This CDR3 comprises 16 residues. Germline V gene lookup returns CDR1 SGHRS and CDR2 YFSETQ. V dropped 4 bases and J dropped 4; count of bases not matched to a gene: 10. CDR3 region: CASSLYYASGRETQYF. The CDR3, as DNA: TGCGCCAGCAGCCTCTATTACGCTAGCGGGAGAGAGACCCAGTACTTC.

This sequence joins TRBV27 and TRBJ2-6; D may be TRBD2 (5 bases). The CDR3 runs to 14 residues. From germline, CDR1 is MNHEY and CDR2 SMNVEV (reference sequence). V lost 5 bases, J lost 1 base, and 6 bases lay in between. The CDR3 loop is CASSRGSGANVLTF. DNA for the CDR3: TGTGCCAGCAGTAGAGGGTCTGGGGCCAACGTCCTGACTTTC.

In this sample, this clone turned up many times. The V gene is TRBV4-1, the J gene TRBJ2-6; D gene ambiguous. The CDR3 runs to 17 residues. The germline V gene has CDR1 MGHRA and CDR2 YSYEKL. The ends were cut back, 1 base at V and 0 bases at J, with 10 bases in the middle. CDR3 bases: TGCGCCAGCAGCCAAGGGGCCGGACGCTCTGGGGCCAACGTCCTGACTTTC. This encodes CASSQGAGRSGANVLTF.

This chain connects TRBV28 to TRBJ1-2; 7 positions agree with TRBD1. Trimming removed 6 bases from V and 4 bases from J; junction bases left unmatched: 11. The CDR3 is 15 amino acids. Germline CDR1 MDHEN, CDR2 SYDVKM. This CDR3 is CASSLLTGDSYGYTF. CDR3 nucleotide sequence: TGTGCCAGCAGCCTCCTTACAGGGGATTCCTATGGCTACACCTTC.

The V gene is TRBV29-1, the J gene TRBJ2-2; D remains ambiguous. Deletions cut 4 bases from V and 1 base from J, with 10 bases between. CDR1 and CDR2 from the germline V gene are SQVTM and ANQGSEA. The CDR3 loop spans 14 amino acids. CDR3 nucleotide sequence: TGCAGCGTTGTGTGGTTTCGGAACACCGGGGAGCTGTTTTTT. This codes for CSVVWFRNTGELFF.

The V gene is TRBV11-3, the J gene TRBJ2-5; possible D gene TRBD2, 6 bases. The CDR3 is 12 residues long. V was cut by 5 bases and J by 4 bases, with 8 bases left in between. Germline loops: CDR1 SGHNT, CDR2 YENEEA. CDR3 coding DNA: TGTGCCAGCAGCGCGGGAACAGAGACCCAGTACTTC. It codes for CASSAGTETQYF.

The rearrangement joins TRBV2 to TRBJ2-1; D remains unclear. CDR1 and CDR2 (germline): SNHLY, FYNNEI. V was trimmed by 6 bases and J by 10 bases, leaving 10 bases between them. The CDR3 runs to 11 residues. CDR3 in amino acids: CASRGFGEQFF. Written as DNA, the CDR3 is TGTGCCAGCAGGGGTTTTGGGGAGCAGTTCTTC.

V is TRBV27 and J is TRBJ2-7, with a tentative D call TRBD2 (6 bases). CDR1 and CDR2 (germline): MNHEY, SMNVEV (reference sequence). CDR3 size: 18 residues. The V end was cut by 9 bases, the J end by 0 bases, with 27 bases between. CDR3 in amino acids: CASSRGLAAGPSSYEQYF. Here the CDR3 DNA reads TGTGCCAGTTCGAGAGGGCTGGCGGCGGGACCGTCCTCCTACGAGCAGTACTTC.

J is TRBJ2-1 and V is TRBV4-1; 12 positions agree with TRBD2. V shed 3 bases, J shed 8 bases, and the junction held 11 bases outside the gene matches. This CDR3 has 17 residues. Germline V gene sequence: CDR1 MGHRA, CDR2 YSYEKL. The CDR3 DNA follows: TGCGCCAGCAGCCACCCTAGCGGGAGGGGCACAACGCATGAGCAGTTCTTC. Translating it yields CASSHPSGRGTTHEQFF.

CDR3 bases: TGTGCCAGCAGCTTGTCGATCAAGGGGGCGTCTGGAAACACCATATATTTT. Translating it yields CASSLSIKGASGNTIYF. The V and J genes are TRBV5-6 and TRBJ1-3, with 7 positions matching TRBD1. Germline CDR1 reads SGHDT; CDR2 reads YYEEEE. The CDR3 length is 17 residues. J gave up 1 base and V 1 base, and 8 bases lay outside the gene matches.

The gene calls are TRBV7-6 and TRBJ1-4, with D tentatively TRBD1 (6 bases). Germline CDR1 reads SGHVS; CDR2 reads FNYEAQ. Deletions cut 4 bases from V and 6 bases from J, with 15 bases between. The CDR3 is 15 residues long. The CDR3 sequence: CASSYPGGPDEKLFF. The CDR3 DNA is TGTGCCAGCAGCTACCCGGGGGGGCCCGATGAAAAACTGTTTTTT.

The gene calls are TRBV5-6 and TRBJ2-3; 7 bases are shared with TRBD2. From germline, CDR1 is SGHDT and CDR2 YYEEEE. V gave up 7 bases and J gave up 1 base; unmatched junction bases: 9. CDR3 length: 15 residues. CDR3 sequence reads: CASRPGGIGTDTQYF. DNA of the CDR3: TGTGCCAGCCGCCCGGGGGGTATCGGCACAGATACGCAGTATTTT.

The chain joins TRBV4-1 to TRBJ1-1, with D possibly TRBD1 on 6 matching bases. The germline V and J ends were trimmed by 4 bases and 4 bases, with 10 bases remaining between them. The CDR3 loop spans 13 amino acids. Germline V CDR1 and CDR2: MGHRA, YSYEKL. CDR3: CASSLQGLTEAFF. The DNA of the CDR3 is TGCGCCAGCAGCCTACAGGGTCTCACTGAAGCTTTCTTT.

The chain couples TRBV10-3 to TRBJ2-5; 9 bases line up with TRBD1. Germline loops: CDR1 ENHRY, CDR2 SYGVKD. The CDR3 runs 13 residues. V gave up 4 bases and J gave up 5 bases; unmatched junction bases: 2. This chain's CDR3 is CAISATGGETQYF. In nucleotides, the CDR3 is TGTGCCATCAGTGCGACAGGGGGGGAGACCCAGTACTTC.

This clone showed up just a few times. CDR3 amino acids: CASSFTGARDIQYF. The CDR3, as DNA: TGTGCCAGCAGCTTTACAGGGGCGCGAGACATTCAGTACTTC. The chain combines TRBV7-3 with TRBJ2-4; TRBD1 matches 7 bases. V lost 3 bases, J lost 8 bases, and 7 bases stayed unmatched. CDR1 SGHTA and CDR2 FQGTGA come from the germline V gene. The CDR3 has 14 amino acids.

A note on this clone: Other DNA variants within this sample encode the same CDR3. V is TRBV18 and J is TRBJ1-2, with 9 nucleotides matching TRBD1. Germline assignment: CDR1 KGHSH and CDR2 LQKENI. With 6 bases clipped from V and 2 bases from J, the junction kept 7 bases outside the gene matches. The length of the CDR3 is 15 residues. CDR3 in amino acids: CASSPGTGLNYGYTF. DNA of the CDR3: TGTGCCAGCTCCCCCGGGACAGGGTTAAACTATGGCTACACCTTC.

Regarding this clone: Given the absence of the conserved phenylalanine or tryptophan at the CDR3 end, a read error is likely. The DNA is left out, because the CDR3 cannot be placed on it with certainty; the CDR3 is given as TCRdb lists it. This rearrangement joins TRBV10-1 to TRBJ2-7; the tabulated D call, TRBD2, remains unverified against the DNA. The CDR3 is 9 amino acids long, termini counted. Germline V gene lookup returns CDR1 WNHNN and CDR2 SYGVQD (reference sequence). This chain's CDR3 is CASIVISRI.

CDR3 sequence reads: CASSPGYEQFF. The CDR3 DNA follows: TGTGCCAGCTCACCCGGCTATGAGCAGTTCTTC. The rearrangement uses TRBV18 and TRBJ2-1, with D hard to call. This CDR3 contains 11 residues. Per the germline V gene, CDR1 is KGHSH and CDR2 is LQKENI. Trimming removed 3 bases at V and 8 bases at J, with 5 bases between.

This clone has a count of ten or more. The CDR3, as DNA: TGTGCCAGTAGTGTACGAGGGTCGGCTTCTGGAAACACCATATATTTT. It specifies CASSVRGSASGNTIYF. The V gene is TRBV19, the J gene TRBJ1-3, with unresolved D. With 5 bases removed from V and 1 base from J, the gap between germline ends came to 15 bases. Germline loops: CDR1 LNHDA, CDR2 SQIVND (reference sequence). The CDR3 length is 16 residues.

V usage is TRBV7-9 and J usage is TRBJ2-7; either TRBD1 or TRBD2 may fit D (5 bases each). The CDR3 length is 14 residues. The germline V and J ends were trimmed by 4 bases and 5 bases, with 15 bases remaining between them. CDR1 SEHNR and CDR2 FQNEAQ come from the germline V gene (reference sequence). In DNA, the CDR3 is TGTGCCAGCAGCTCTGTGTCGGGGCGGAACGAGCAGTACTTC. Translation: CASSSVSGRNEQYF. Complete variable domain (other parts from reference TRBV7-9 and TRBJ2-7): DTGVSQNPRHKITKRGQNVTFRCDPISEHNRLYWYRQTLGQGPEFLTYFQNEAQLEKSRLLSDRFSAERPKGSFSTLEIQRTEQGDSAMYLCASSSVSGRNEQYFGPGTRLTVT.

V usage is TRBV28 and J usage is TRBJ1-5; no clear D. The CDR3 loop spans 13 amino acids. Between the trimmed V and J ends, which lost 4 bases and 7 bases, there was a span of 11 bases. Germline V gives CDR1 MDHEN, CDR2 SYDVKM. DNA for the CDR3: TGTGCCAGCAGTTGGACTCTAGGGCAGCCCCAGCATTTT. Translation gives CASSWTLGQPQHF. The full variable domain, completed using reference TRBV28 and TRBJ1-5, is DVKVTQSSRYLVKRTGEKVFLECVQDMDHENMFWYRQDPGLGLRLIYFSYDVKMKEKGDIPEGYSVSREKKERFSLILESASTNQTSMYLCASSWTLGQPQHFGDGTRLSIL.

The chain recombines TRBV5-4 with TRBJ2-1; D gene uncertain. The CDR3 is 14 amino acids. Per germline, CDR1 SGHNT and CDR2 YYREEE (reference sequence). Trimming pared 2 bases from V and 0 bases from J, leaving 6 bases between. CDR3 protein: CASSLPLSYNEQFF. For the CDR3, the DNA is TGTGCCAGCAGCTTACCGCTCTCCTACAATGAGCAGTTCTTC.

V and J are TRBV2 and TRBJ2-1; D uncertain. This CDR3 has 14 residues. V gave up 7 bases and J gave up 7 bases, with 17 bases separating them. Germline CDR1 is SNHLY and CDR2 is FYNNEI. The CDR3 sequence: CASKPLMGINEQFF. The DNA for the CDR3 is TGTGCCAGCAAACCACTTATGGGAATAAATGAGCAGTTCTTC.

V usage is TRBV4-2 and J usage is TRBJ2-6; no clear D. V was cut by 1 base and J by 1 base, with 11 bases left in between. The CDR3 has 17 amino acids. The germline CDR1 and CDR2 sequences are LGHNA and YNFKEQ. Here the CDR3 reads CASSQGGSWSGANVLTF. In nucleotides, the CDR3 is TGTGCCAGCAGCCAAGGTGGGTCATGGTCTGGGGCCAACGTCCTGACTTTC.

The chain employs TRBV28 and TRBJ2-7; D possibly uses TRBD1 or TRBD2 (5 bases each). CDR1 is MDHEN and CDR2 is SYDVKM in the germline V gene. There are 13 residues in the CDR3. V was pared by 4 bases and J by 5 bases, with 12 bases between. This CDR3 is CASSSGAVHEQYF. Here the CDR3 DNA reads TGTGCCAGCAGTTCCGGGGCCGTCCACGAGCAGTACTTC.

The chain couples TRBV18 to TRBJ2-5, with a weak D call TRBD1 (5 bases). The CDR3 loop spans 17 amino acids. V lost 3 bases, J lost 1 base, and 18 bases lay in between. CDR1 is KGHSH and CDR2 is LQKENI in the germline V gene. Here the CDR3 reads CASSPTRHRTFQETQYF. The CDR3 DNA reads as TGTGCCAGCTCACCCACCCGGCACAGGACATTCCAAGAGACCCAGTACTTC.

This clone appeared once. The chain has TRBV7-2 and TRBJ1-2; D perhaps matches TRBD1 (5 bases). The germline V gene encodes CDR1 SGHTA and CDR2 FQGNSA. The CDR3 consists of 15 residues. Trimming took 8 bases from V and 0 from J, leaving 16 bases between them. In nucleotides, the CDR3 is TGTGCCAGCCGGGGCAGCATCGGAGCTAACTATGGCTACACCTTC. Protein sequence: CASRGSIGANYGYTF.